This TCR beta chain appears in the sequencing data of a study of cytomegalovirus exposure and HLA in healthy donors. Findings and caveats of the study: In a later analysis, at a false discovery rate of 0.05, approximately 15,000 TCR beta sequences matched HLA alleles. With later analysis, a missense DCLRE1C variant became linked to TCR beta V- and J-gene trimming. In an earlier analysis, most TCR beta V segments were productive about 90% or about 30% of the time.

As regards this clone: Its antigen is unidentified.

It was with 60 Vbeta and 13 Jbeta primers that the PCR ran. The data were produced by immunoSEQ multiplex PCR, yet TCRdb's version contains in-frame clones alone and is incomplete. The sample shows roughly 160,000 clones, around three quarters of them seen only once. This CDR3 comprises 15 residues. The ends were cut back, 2 bases at V and 7 bases at J, with 17 bases in the middle. Germline V gene data show CDR1 as GTSNPN and CDR2 as SVGIG (reference sequence). The receptor was derived from a man over 45 in good health and CMV-seropositive. Sequencing was done on a sample of PBMCs. The rearrangement links TRBV30 to TRBJ1-4; D may be TRBD1 (6 bases). This CDR3 reads CAWSKQGARVEKLFF. The CDR3 nucleotides are TGTGCCTGGAGTAAACAGGGAGCGAGGGTTGAAAAACTGTTTTTT.